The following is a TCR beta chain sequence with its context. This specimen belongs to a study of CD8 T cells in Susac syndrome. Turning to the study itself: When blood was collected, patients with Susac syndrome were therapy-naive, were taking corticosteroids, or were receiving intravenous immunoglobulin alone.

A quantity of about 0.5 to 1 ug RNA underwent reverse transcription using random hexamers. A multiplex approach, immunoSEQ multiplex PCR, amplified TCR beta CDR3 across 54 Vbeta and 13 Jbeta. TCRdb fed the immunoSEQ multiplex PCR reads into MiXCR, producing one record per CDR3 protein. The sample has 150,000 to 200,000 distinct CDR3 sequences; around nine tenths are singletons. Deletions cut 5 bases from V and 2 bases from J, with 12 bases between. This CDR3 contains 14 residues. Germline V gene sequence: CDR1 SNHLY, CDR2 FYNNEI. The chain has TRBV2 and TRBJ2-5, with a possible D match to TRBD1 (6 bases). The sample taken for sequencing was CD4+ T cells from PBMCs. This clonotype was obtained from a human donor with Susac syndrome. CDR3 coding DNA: TGTGCCAGCAGTAGGACAGTTCCACAAGAGACCCAGTACTTC. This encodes CASSRTVPQETQYF. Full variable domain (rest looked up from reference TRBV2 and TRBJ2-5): EPEVTQTPSHQVTQMGQEVILRCVPISNHLYFYWYRQILGQKVEFLVSFYNNEISEKSEIFDDQFSVERPDGSNFTLKIRSTKLEDSAMYFCASSRTVPQETQYFGPGTRLLVL.